Here is one T cell receptor beta chain with its context. Its matching antigen is unknown. Only CD45RO-negative cells positively selected for CCR7 counted as naive CD8 cells, so terminally differentiated effector memory CD45RA+ cells were excluded. CDR1 and CDR2 from the germline V gene are SGHDN and FVKESK. The CDR3 sequence is 14 residues long. Trimming cost V 5 bases and J 2 bases; bases outside gene matches: 6. This sample is drawn from a study of shared clonotypes between healthy human individuals. The assay was immunoSEQ multiplex PCR, and TCRdb's table has in-frame clones only and misses some. The sample lists over 800,000 clones, nearly 95% occurring once. Study-wide results and caveats: Even with large depth, rarefaction showed that sorted-subset sequencing was incomplete.

Sequencing was carried out using naive CD8+ T cells sorted from blood. The TCR was taken from a man aged 25 to 45 in good health. The V call is TRBV14, the J call TRBJ2-7, with 7 nucleotides matching TRBD1. Here the CDR3 reads CASSETGDPYEQYF. The CDR3 DNA is TGTGCCAGCAGCGAAACAGGGGACCCCTACGAGCAGTACTTC.